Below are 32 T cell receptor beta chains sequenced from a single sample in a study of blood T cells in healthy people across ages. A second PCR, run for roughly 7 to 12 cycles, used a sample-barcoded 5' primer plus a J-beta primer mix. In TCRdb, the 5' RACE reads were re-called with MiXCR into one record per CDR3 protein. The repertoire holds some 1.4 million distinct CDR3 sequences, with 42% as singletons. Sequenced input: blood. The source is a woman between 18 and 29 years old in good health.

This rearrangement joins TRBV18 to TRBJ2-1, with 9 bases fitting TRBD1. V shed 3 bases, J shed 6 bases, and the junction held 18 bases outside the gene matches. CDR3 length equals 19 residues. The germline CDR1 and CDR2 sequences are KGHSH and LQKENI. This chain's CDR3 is CASSPGSQTGGWLSNEQFF. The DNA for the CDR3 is TGTGCCAGCTCACCGGGCTCTCAAACAGGGGGCTGGTTGAGCAATGAGCAGTTCTTC.

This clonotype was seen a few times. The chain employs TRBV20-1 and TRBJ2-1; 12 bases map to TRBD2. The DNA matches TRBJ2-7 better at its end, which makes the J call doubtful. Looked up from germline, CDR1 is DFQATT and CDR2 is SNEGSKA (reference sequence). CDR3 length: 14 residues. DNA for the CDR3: TGCAGTGCCGGGGGGACTAGCGGGTTCTACGAGCAGTACTTC. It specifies CSAGGTSGFYEQYF.

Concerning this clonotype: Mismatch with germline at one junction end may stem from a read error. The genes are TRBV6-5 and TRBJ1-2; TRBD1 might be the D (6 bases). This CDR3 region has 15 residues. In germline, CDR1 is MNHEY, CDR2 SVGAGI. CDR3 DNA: TGTGCCAGCGGTTATACGGACAGACAAACCTATGGCTACACCTTC. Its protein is CASGYTDRQTYGYTF.

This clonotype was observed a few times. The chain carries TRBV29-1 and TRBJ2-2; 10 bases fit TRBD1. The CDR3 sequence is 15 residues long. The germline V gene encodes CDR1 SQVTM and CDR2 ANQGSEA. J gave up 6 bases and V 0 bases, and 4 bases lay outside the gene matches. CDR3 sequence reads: CSVEEGQGPAGELFF. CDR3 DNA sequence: TGCAGCGTTGAAGAGGGACAGGGGCCGGCCGGGGAGCTGTTTTTT.

The CDR3 DNA follows: TGTGCCAGCAGTTTTGGCAGGCACGAGCAGTACTTC. It translates to CASSFGRHEQYF. The chain joins TRBV12-3 or TRBV12-4 to TRBJ2-7; D is unclear. V was clipped by 3 bases and J by 5 bases, with 8 bases between them. This CDR3 is 12 amino acids long.

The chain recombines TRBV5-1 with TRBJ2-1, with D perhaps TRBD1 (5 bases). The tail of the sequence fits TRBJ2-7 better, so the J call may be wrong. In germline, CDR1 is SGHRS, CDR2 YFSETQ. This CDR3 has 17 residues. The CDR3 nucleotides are TGCGCCAGCAGCTTGACGTACCAGGGATGGGCCTACAATGAGCAGTACTTC. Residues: CASSLTYQGWAYNEQYF.

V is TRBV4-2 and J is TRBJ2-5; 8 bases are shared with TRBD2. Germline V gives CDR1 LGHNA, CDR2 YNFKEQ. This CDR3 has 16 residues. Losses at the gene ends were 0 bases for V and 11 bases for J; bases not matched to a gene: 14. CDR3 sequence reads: CASSQDGTSLVNEQYF. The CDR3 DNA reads TGTGCCAGCAGCCAAGACGGGACTAGTTTGGTCAATGAGCAGTACTTC.

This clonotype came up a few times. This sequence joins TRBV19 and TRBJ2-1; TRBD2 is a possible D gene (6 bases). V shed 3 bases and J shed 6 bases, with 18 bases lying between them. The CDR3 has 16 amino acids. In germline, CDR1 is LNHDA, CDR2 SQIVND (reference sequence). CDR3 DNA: TGTGCCAGTAGTATTAGCGTTAAGCTCGGGGGCAATGAGCAGTTCTTC. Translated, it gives CASSISVKLGGNEQFF.

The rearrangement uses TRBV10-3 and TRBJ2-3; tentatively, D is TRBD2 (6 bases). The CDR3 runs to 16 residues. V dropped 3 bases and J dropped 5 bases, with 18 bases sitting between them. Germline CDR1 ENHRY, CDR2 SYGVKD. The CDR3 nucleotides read TGTGCCATCAGTGATGTCGGGAGAAGGGTCGGAGATACGCAGTATTTT. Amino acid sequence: CAISDVGRRVGDTQYF.

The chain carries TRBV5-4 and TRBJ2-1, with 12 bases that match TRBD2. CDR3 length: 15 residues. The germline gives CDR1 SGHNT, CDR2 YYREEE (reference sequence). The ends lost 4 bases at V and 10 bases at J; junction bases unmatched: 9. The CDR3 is CASSPPSGRAKEQFF. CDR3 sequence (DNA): TGTGCCAGCAGCCCCCCTAGCGGGAGGGCCAAGGAGCAGTTCTTC.

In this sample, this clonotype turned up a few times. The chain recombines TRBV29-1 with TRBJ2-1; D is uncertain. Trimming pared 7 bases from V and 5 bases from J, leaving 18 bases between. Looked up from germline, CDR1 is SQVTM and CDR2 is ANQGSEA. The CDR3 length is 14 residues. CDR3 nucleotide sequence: TGCAGCGCCGCCGGGCTAGATGGTCACAATGAGCAGTTCTTC. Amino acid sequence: CSAAGLDGHNEQFF.

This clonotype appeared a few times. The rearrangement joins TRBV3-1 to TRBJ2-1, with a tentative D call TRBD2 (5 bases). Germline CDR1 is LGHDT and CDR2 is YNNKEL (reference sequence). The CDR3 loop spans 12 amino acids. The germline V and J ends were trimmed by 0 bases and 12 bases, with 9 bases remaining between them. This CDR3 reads CASSQDPGLQFF. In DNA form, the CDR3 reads TGTGCCAGCAGCCAAGATCCGGGGTTGCAGTTCTTC.

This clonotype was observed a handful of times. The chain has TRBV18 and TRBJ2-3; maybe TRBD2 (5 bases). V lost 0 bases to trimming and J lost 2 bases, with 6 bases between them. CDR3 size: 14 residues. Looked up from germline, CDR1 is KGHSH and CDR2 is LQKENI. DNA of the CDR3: TGTGCCAGCTCACCACCGACTAACACAGATACGCAGTATTTT. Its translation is CASSPPTNTDTQYF.

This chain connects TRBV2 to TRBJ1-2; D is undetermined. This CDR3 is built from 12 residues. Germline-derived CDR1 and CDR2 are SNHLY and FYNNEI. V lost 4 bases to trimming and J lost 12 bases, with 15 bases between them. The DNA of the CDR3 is TGTGCCAGCAGTGCCCCCCACGGCTGGCACACCTTC. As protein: CASSAPHGWHTF. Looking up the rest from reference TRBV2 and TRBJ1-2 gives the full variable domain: EPEVTQTPSHQVTQMGQEVILRCVPISNHLYFYWYRQILGQKVEFLVSFYNNEISEKSEIFDDQFSVERPDGSNFTLKIRSTKLEDSAMYFCASSAPHGWHTFGSGTRLTVV.

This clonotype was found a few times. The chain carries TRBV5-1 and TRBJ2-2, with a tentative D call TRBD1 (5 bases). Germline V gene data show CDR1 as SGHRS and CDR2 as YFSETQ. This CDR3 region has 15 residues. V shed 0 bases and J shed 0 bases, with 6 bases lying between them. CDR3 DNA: TGCGCCAGCAGCTTGGCCAGGGCGAACACCGGGGAGCTGTTTTTT. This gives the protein CASSLARANTGELFF.

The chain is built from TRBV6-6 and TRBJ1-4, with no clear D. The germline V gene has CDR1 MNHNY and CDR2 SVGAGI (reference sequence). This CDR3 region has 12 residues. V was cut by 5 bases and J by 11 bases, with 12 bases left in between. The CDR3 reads CASSPELSKLFF. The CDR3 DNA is TGTGCCAGCAGTCCGGAGTTGAGCAAACTGTTTTTT.

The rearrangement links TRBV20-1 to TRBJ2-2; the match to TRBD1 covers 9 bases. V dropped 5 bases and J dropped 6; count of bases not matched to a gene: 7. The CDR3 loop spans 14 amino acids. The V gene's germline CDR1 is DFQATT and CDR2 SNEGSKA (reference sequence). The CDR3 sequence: CSASPGQGSGELFF. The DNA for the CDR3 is TGCAGTGCTTCCCCGGGACAGGGCTCCGGGGAGCTGTTTTTT.

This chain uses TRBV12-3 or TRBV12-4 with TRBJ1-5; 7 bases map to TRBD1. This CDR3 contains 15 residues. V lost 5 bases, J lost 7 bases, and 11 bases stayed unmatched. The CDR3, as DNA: TGTGCCAGCAGTCTCCCAGACAGGGACGGGCAGCCCCAGCATTTT. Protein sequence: CASSLPDRDGQPQHF.

The CDR3 sequence is CASSQEQGYGTDTQYF. CDR3 in DNA: TGTGCCAGCAGCCAAGAACAGGGTTATGGCACAGATACGCAGTATTTT. This chain uses TRBV3-1 with TRBJ2-3; tentatively, D is TRBD1 (6 bases). The V and J ends lost 0 bases and 1 base respectively, with 11 bases between them. This CDR3 spans 16 amino acids. Per the germline V gene, CDR1 is LGHDT and CDR2 is YNNKEL (reference sequence).

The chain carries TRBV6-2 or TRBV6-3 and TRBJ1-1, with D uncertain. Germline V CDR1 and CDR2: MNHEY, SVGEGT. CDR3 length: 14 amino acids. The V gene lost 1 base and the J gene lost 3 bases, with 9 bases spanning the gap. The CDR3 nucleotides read TGTGCCAGCAGTTACTGGGCAGTAGACACTGAAGCTTTCTTT. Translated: CASSYWAVDTEAFF.

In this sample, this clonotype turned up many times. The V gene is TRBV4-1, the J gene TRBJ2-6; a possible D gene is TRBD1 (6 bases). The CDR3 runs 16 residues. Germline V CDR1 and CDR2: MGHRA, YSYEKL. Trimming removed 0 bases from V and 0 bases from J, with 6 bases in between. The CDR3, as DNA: TGCGCCAGCAGCCAAGAGGGACACTCTGGGGCCAACGTCCTGACTTTC. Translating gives CASSQEGHSGANVLTF.

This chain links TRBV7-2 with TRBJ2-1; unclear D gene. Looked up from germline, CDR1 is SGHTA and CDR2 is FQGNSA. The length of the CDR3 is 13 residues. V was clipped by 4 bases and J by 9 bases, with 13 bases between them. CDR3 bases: TGTGCCAGCAGCTCCGACACCTTGGGTGAGCAGTTCTTC. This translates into CASSSDTLGEQFF.

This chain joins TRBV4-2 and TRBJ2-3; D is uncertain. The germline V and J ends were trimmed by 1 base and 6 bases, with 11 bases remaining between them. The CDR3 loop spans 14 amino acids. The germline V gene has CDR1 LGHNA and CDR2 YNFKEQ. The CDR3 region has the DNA TGTGCCAGCAGCCAAGGCTCCTCCAAGGATACGCAGTATTTT. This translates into CASSQGSSKDTQYF.

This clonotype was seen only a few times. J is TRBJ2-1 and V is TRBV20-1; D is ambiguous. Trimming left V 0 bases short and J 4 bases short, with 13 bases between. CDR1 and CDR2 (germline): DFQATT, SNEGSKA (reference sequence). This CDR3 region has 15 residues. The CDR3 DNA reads TGCAGTGCTAGAGATCGAAACTCCTCTTACAATGAGCAGTTCTTC. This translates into CSARDRNSSYNEQFF.

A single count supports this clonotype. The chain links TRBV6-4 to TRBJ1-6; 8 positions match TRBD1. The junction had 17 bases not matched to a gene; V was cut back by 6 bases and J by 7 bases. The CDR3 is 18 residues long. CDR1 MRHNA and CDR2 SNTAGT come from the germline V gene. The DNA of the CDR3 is TGTGCCAGCAGCCTTGGAACCCGCCGGGACAGGCACAATTCACCCCTCCACTTT. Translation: CASSLGTRRDRHNSPLHF.

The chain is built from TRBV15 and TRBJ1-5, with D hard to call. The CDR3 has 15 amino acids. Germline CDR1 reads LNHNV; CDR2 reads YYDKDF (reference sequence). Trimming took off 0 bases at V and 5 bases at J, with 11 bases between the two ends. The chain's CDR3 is CATSRDLGRDQPQHF. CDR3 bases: TGTGCCACCAGCAGAGATCTAGGGAGAGATCAGCCCCAGCATTTT. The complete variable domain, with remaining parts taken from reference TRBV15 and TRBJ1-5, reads DAMVIQNPRYQVTQFGKPVTLSCSQTLNHNVMYWYQQKSSQAPKLLFHYYDKDFNNEADTPDNFQSRRPNTSFCFLDIRSPGLGDTAMYLCATSRDLGRDQPQHFGDGTRLSIL.

Here the CDR3 reads CASSVGEGQVQFF. CDR3 in DNA: TGTGCCAGCAGCGTTGGTGAAGGACAGGTCCAGTTCTTC. The V gene is TRBV9, the J gene TRBJ2-1; the match to TRBD1 covers 7 bases. This CDR3 comprises 13 residues. CDR1 is SGDLS and CDR2 is YYNGEE in the germline V gene. The V gene end was trimmed by 2 bases and the J gene end by 13 bases; junction bases not matched to a gene: 9.

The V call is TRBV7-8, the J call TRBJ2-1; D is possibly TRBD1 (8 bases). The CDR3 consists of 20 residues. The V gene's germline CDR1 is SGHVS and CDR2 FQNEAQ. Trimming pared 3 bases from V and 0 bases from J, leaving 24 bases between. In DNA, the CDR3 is TGTGCCAGCAGCTTCCCCGGACAGGGAGGGGGGCCAAGCTCCTACAATGAGCAGTTCTTC. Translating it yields CASSFPGQGGGPSSYNEQFF.

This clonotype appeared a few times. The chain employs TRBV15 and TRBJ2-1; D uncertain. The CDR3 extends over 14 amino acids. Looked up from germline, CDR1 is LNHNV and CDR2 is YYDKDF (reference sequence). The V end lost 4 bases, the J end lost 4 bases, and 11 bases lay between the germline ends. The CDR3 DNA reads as TGTGCCACCAGCACTCAACTCGCATACAATGAGCAGTTCTTC. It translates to CATSTQLAYNEQFF. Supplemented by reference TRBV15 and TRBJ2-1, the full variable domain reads DAMVIQNPRYQVTQFGKPVTLSCSQTLNHNVMYWYQQKSSQAPKLLFHYYDKDFNNEADTPDNFQSRRPNTSFCFLDIRSPGLGDTAMYLCATSTQLAYNEQFFGPGTRLTVL.

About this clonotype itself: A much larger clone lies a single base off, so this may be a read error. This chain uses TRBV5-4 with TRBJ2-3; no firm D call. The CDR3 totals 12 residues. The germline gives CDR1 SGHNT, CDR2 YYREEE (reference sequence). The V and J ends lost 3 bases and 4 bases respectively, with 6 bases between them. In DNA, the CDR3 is TGTGCCAGCAGCTCCGCCCCAGATACGCAGTATTTT. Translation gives CASSSAPDTQYF.

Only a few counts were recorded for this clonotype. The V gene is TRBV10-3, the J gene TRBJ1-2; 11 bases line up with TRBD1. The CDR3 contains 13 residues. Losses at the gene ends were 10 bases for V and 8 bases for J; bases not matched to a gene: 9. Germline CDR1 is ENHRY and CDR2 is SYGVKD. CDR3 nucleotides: TGTGCCAGTTTTGGGACAGGGGGTCGGGGCTACACCTTC. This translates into CASFGTGGRGYTF.

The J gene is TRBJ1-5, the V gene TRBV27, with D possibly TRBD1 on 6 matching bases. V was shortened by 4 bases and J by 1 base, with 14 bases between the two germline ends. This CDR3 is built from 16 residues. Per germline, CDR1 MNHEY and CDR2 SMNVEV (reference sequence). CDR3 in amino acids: CASSSGVGGSNQPQHF. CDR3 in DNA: TGTGCCAGCAGTTCCGGGGTAGGGGGGAGCAATCAGCCCCAGCATTTT.